This T cell receptor (beta chain) was identified in a study of blood T cell repertoires in COVID-19. The overall study: The United States, Italy and Spain supplied acute and convalescent COVID-19 samples.

In the original analysis: For nucleated cells, counts were estimated from reference gene primer amplification. Assay: immunoSEQ multiplex PCR; the TCRdb copy retains only in-frame clones and omits some. V and J calls and clone size come straight from that table; D and trimming were deduced from the DNA. This sample has about 200,000 clones, with about 88% found just once. Trimming at V came to 2 bases and at J to 6 bases, leaving 8 bases not matched to a gene. The V gene's germline CDR1 is LNHDA and CDR2 SQIVND (reference sequence). The CDR3 consists of 15 residues. V gene TRBV19 combines with J gene TRBJ2-7; 9 bases line up with TRBD1. The sequence was collected from a man aged 45 to 65 with COVID-19, enrolled during active disease. The sequencing sample was made of peripheral blood. CDR3 sequence (DNA): TGTGCCAGTAGTATATCGGGGACAGGGCGCGGCGAGCAGTACTTC. This encodes CASSISGTGRGEQYF.